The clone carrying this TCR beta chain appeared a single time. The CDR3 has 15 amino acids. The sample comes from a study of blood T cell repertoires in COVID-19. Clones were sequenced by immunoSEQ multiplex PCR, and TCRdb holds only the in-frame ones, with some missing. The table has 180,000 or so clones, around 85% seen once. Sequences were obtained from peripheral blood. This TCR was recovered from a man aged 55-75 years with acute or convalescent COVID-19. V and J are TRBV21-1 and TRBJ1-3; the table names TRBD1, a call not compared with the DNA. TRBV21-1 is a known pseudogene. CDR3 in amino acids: CASVLRGTGWNTIYF. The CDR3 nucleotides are TGTGCCAGCGTACTAAGGGGGACAGGGTGGAACACCATATATTTT.